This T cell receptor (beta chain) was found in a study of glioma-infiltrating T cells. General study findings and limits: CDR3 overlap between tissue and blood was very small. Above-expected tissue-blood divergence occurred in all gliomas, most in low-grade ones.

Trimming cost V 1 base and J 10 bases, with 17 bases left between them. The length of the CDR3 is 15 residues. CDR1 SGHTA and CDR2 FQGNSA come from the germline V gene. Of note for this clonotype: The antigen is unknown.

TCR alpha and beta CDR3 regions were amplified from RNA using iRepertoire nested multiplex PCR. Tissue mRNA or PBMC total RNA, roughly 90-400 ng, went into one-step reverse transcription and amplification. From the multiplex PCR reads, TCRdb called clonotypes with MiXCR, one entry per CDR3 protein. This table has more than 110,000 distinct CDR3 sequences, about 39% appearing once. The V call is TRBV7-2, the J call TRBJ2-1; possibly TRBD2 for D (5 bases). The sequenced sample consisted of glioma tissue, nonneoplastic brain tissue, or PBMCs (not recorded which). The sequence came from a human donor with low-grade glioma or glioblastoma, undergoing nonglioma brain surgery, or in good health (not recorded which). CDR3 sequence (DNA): TGTGCCAGCAGCTTAGGTCCTCGCGGGTCCGAGGAGCAGTTCTTC. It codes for CASSLGPRGSEEQFF. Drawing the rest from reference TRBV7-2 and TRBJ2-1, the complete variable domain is GAGVSQSPSNKVTEKGKDVELRCDPISGHTALYWYRQSLGQGLEFLIYFQGNSAPDKSGLPSDRFSAERTGGSVSTLTIQRTQQEDSAVYLCASSLGPRGSEEQFFGPGTRLTVL.